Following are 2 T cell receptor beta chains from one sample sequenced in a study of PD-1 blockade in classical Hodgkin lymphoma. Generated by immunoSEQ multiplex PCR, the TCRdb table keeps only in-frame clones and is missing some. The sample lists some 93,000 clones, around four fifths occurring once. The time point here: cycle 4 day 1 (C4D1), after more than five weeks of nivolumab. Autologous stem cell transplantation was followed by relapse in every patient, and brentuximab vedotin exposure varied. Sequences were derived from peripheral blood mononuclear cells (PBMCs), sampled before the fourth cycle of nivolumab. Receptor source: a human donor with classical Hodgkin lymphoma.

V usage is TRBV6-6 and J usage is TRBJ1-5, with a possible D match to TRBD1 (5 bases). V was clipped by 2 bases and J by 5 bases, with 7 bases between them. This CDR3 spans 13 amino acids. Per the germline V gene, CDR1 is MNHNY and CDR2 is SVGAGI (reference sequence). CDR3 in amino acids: CASSYVGDQPQHF. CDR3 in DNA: TGTGCCAGCAGTTACGTGGGGGATCAGCCCCAGCATTTT.

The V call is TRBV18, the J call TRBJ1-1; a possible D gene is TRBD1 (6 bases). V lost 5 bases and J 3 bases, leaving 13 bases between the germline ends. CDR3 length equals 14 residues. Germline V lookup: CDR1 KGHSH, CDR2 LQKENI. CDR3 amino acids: CASSMNRDDTEAFF. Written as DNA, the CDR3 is TGTGCCAGCTCAATGAACAGGGATGACACTGAAGCTTTCTTT.